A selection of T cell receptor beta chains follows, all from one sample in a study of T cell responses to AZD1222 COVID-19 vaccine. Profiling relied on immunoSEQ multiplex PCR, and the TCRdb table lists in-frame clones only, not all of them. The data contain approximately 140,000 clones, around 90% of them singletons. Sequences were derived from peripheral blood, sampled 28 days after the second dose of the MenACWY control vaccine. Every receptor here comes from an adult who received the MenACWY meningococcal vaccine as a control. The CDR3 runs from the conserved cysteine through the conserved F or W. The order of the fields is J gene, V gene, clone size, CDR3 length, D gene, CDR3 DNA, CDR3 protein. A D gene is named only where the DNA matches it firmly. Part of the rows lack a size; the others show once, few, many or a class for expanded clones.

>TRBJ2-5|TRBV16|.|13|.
TGTGCCAGCAGCCCAGGGGCCAGGGAGACCCAGTACTTC
CASSPGARETQYF
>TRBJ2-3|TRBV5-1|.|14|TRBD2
TGCGCCAGCAGCACGGGACTAGCGGAGGATACGCAGTATTTT
CASSTGLAEDTQYF
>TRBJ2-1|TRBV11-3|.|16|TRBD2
TGTGCCAGCAGCTTAGATGGTCTAGCGGGAGGTAGTGAGCAGTTCTTC
CASSLDGLAGGSEQFF
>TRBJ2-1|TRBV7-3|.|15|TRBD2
TGTGCCAGCAGCATATCTAGCGGGGGGGCTAATGAGCAGTTCTTC
CASSISSGGANEQFF
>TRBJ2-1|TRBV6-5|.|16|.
TGTGCCAGCAGTTACTCGTTACGGCAGACCTACAATGAGCAGTTCTTC
CASSYSLRQTYNEQFF
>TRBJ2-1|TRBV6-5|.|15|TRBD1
TGTGCCAGCAGTCACCGGGACAGGGCCTACAATGAGCAGTTCTTC
CASSHRDRAYNEQFF
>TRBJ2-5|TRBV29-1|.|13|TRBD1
TGCAGCGTGATGGGACAGGGGAAAGAGACCCAGTACTTC
CSVMGQGKETQYF
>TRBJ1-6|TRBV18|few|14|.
TGTGCCAGCTCACCGGGGGACGGAAATTCACCCCTCCACTTT
CASSPGDGNSPLHF
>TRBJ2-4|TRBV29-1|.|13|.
TGCAGCGTTGAGTGGATGGGTAAAAACATTCAGTACTTC
CSVEWMGKNIQYF
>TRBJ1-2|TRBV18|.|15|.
TGTGCCAGCTCACCGAGGGGGGACGTCCCATTTGGCTACACCTTC
CASSPRGDVPFGYTF
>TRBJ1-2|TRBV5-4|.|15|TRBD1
TGTGCCAGCAGCTACCCGGACAGGGATAACTATGGCTACACCTTC
CASSYPDRDNYGYTF
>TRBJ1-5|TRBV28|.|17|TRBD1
TGTGCCAGCAGTCAATCGAACAGGGGCGCGGGCAATCAGCCCCAGCATTTT
CASSQSNRGAGNQPQHF
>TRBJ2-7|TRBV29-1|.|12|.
TGCAGCGTTGAAGATCTGAACTACGAGCAGTACTTC
CSVEDLNYEQYF
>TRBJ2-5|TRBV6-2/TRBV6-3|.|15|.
TGTGCCAGCAGTTATCGTGGGAGCGGCGTCGAGACCCAGTACTTC
CASSYRGSGVETQYF
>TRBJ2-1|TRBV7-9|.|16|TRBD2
TGTGCCAGCAGCCCAGGACTAGCGGGAAGGGGCAATGAGCAGTTCTTC
CASSPGLAGRGNEQFF
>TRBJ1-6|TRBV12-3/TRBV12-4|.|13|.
TGTGCCAGCAGTTTGCTAAGGGATTCACCCCTCCACTTT
CASSLLRDSPLHF
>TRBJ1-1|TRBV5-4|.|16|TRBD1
TGTGCCAGCAGTCCACCGGGACAGGGTTTGAACACTGAAGCTTTCTTT
CASSPPGQGLNTEAFF
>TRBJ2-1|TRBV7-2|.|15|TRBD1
TGTGCCAGCAGCACCCGGACAGGGGGTTTAGATGAGCAGTTCTTC
CASSTRTGGLDEQFF
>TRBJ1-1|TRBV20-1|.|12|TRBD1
TGCAGTGCTAGTCGCGGGACAGGGAGGGCTTTCTTT
CSASRGTGRAFF
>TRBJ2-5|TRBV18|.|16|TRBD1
TGTGCCAGCTCACCAGAAACAGGGGCCTCCCGGGGGACCCAGTACTTC
CASSPETGASRGTQYF
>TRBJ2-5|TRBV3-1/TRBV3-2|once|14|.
TGTGCCAGCAGCCTCGCGGGGACTGAAGAGACCCAGTACTTC
CASSLAGTEETQYF
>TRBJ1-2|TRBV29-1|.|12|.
TGCAGCGTTGAAAAGGGGACTTATGGCTACACCTTC
CSVEKGTYGYTF
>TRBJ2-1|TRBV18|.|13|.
TGTGCCAGCTCACCCCCAGATGAGGGGTGGGAGTTCTTC
CASSPPDEGWEFF
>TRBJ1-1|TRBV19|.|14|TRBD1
TGTGCCAGTAGTGACAGGGGGCTGAACACTGAAGCTTTCTTT
CASSDRGLNTEAFF
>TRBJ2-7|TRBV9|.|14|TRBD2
TGTGCCAGCAGCGTAGGGGGGGGTTCCCCCGAGCAGTACTTC
CASSVGGGSPEQYF
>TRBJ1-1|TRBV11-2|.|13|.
TGTGCCAGCAGCTTTGGCAGGGCACGTTACGCTTTCTTT
CASSFGRARYAFF
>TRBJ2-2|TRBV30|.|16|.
TGTGCCTGGACCAACCCGGGACACCCCAGTACCGGGGAGCTGTTTTTT
CAWTNPGHPSTGELFF
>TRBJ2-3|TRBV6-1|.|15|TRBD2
TGTGCCAGCAGCAATAGCGGGAGGGCCCCAGATACGCAGTATTTT
CASSNSGRAPDTQYF
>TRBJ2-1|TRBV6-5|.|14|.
TGTGCCAGCAGTCGGGACTTCTCCTACAATGAGCAGTTCTTC
CASSRDFSYNEQFF
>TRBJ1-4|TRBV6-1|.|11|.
TGTGCCAGCGCAGGGAATGAAAAACTGTTTTTT
CASAGNEKLFF
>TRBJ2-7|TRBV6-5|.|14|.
TGTGCCAGCTGGCGGGCTAGCGTTCCCTACGAGCAGTACTTC
CASWRASVPYEQYF
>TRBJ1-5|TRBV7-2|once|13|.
TGTGCCAGCAGCTTTAATAGCAATCAGCCCCAGCATTTT
CASSFNSNQPQHF
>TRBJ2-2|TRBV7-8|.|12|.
TGTGCCAGCAGCTCCAACACCGGGGAGCTGTTTTTT
CASSSNTGELFF
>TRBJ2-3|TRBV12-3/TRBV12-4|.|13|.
TGTGCCAGCAGTTTAGGCCTAACAGATACGCAGTATTTT
CASSLGLTDTQYF
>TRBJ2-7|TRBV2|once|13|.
TGTGCCAGCAGTGAATTGGTAGGATACGAGCAGTACTTC
CASSELVGYEQYF
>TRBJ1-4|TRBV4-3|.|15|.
TGCGCCAGCAGCCGGGATCAGCCAACTAATGAAAAACTGTTTTTT
CASSRDQPTNEKLFF